This is a list of T cell receptor beta chains from one sample in a study of cytomegalovirus exposure and HLA in healthy donors. Sequenced by immunoSEQ multiplex PCR; TCRdb stores in-frame clones only, minus some. This sample yields approximately 190,000 clones, of which around four fifths are seen a single time; roughly 1.7% belongs to the top ten. Sample: PBMCs. The receptors derive from a man aged 40-50 years in good health and CMV-seropositive. CDR3s include the opening cysteine and the closing phenylalanine or tryptophan. D genes are given only for firm matches. The listing skips clone size in some rows; elsewhere it reads once, few, many or a size class.

j_call d_call clone_size v_call cdr3_nt cdr3_aa
TRBJ2-7 - - TRBV7-6 TGTGCCAGCAGCTTAGAGACAGGCTACGAGCAGTACTTC CASSLETGYEQYF
TRBJ2-5 - - TRBV27 TGTGCCAGCAGTTTCCTCCACCAAGAGACCCAGTACTTC CASSFLHQETQYF
TRBJ2-2 - once TRBV6-5 TGTGCCAGCAGTTACTCAATAGGAGTCACCGGGGAGCTGTTTTTT CASSYSIGVTGELFF
TRBJ2-1 TRBD2 - TRBV7-8 TGTGCCAGCAGCGTCAGCGGGAGTTATAACAATGAGCAGTTCTTC CASSVSGSYNNEQFF
TRBJ2-4 - - TRBV1 TGCACCAGCAGCCAAGATAACGGGGACAAAGCCAAAAACAGTCAGTACTTC CTSSQDNGDKAKNSQYF
TRBJ2-2 TRBD2 once TRBV6-6 TGTGCCAGCAGAACTAGCGGGGCGAACACCGGGGAGCTGTTTTTT CASRTSGANTGELFF
TRBJ2-1 - once TRBV11-2 TGTGCCAGCAGCGTCGGACTTAACAATGAGCAGTTCTTC CASSVGLNNEQFF
TRBJ2-1 TRBD2 once TRBV11-2 TGTGCCAGCAGCTTAGCGAGGTTTCCGGGGGGGGCGCAGTTCTTC CASSLARFPGGAQFF
TRBJ1-2 TRBD1 - TRBV5-4 TGTGCCAGCAGCGGGGGGTTACAGGGGGCCCAGGGTGGCTACACCTTC CASSGGLQGAQGGYTF
TRBJ2-7 - once TRBV15 TGTGCCACCAGCAGGAGTGGACAGTCCTACGAGCAGTACTTC CATSRSGQSYEQYF
TRBJ2-1 TRBD2 - TRBV5-1 TGCGCCAGCAGCTTGGGTAGCGGGAGGGCCCTCGATGAGCAGTTCTTC CASSLGSGRALDEQFF
TRBJ2-7 - - TRBV6-5 TGTGCCAGCAGTTACCGAGCCTGGCGACTCGAGCAGTACTTC CASSYRAWRLEQYF
TRBJ1-2 - few TRBV4-1 TGCGCCAGCAGCCTCGTCACAGGGTATGGCTACACCTTC CASSLVTGYGYTF
TRBJ1-5 - - TRBV15 TGTGCCACCAGGCCGACACGTAAGCAGCCCCAGCATTTT CATRPTRKQPQHF
TRBJ2-2 - - TRBV29-1 TGCAGCGTTGAAACGAGACAGTCCGCGAACACCGGGGAGCTGTTTTTT CSVETRQSANTGELFF
TRBJ1-6 - - TRBV27 TGTGCCAGCAGTTTCGGCGGGGGCGGGAGCTCCTATAATTCACCCCTCCACTTT CASSFGGGGSSYNSPLHF
TRBJ1-2 - - TRBV5-4 TGTGCCAGCAGCTTGCCCCTCTATGGCTACACCTTC CASSLPLYGYTF
TRBJ1-1 - - TRBV1 TGCACCAGCAGCCCCCAGACCACCGACCCGTCGGGCACTGAAGCTTTCTTT CTSSPQTTDPSGTEAFF
TRBJ1-1 - - TRBV15 TGTGCCACCAGCAGAGTCTGGAACACTGAAGCTTTCTTT CATSRVWNTEAFF
TRBJ1-1 - few TRBV11-2 TGTGCCAGCAGCTTATTCGGGGGAGAAACTGAAGCTTTCTTT CASSLFGGETEAFF
TRBJ2-1 TRBD2 - TRBV6-5 TGTGCCAGCAGTTACTCGACTAGCGGGAGTAATGAGCAGTTCTTC CASSYSTSGSNEQFF
TRBJ1-4 - once TRBV5-1 TGCGCCAGCAGCTTGGAAAGTCGGAATGAAAAACTGTTTTTT CASSLESRNEKLFF
TRBJ2-1 - - TRBV30 TGTGCCTGGACCCGCACTTCCAATGAGCAGTTCTTC CAWTRTSNEQFF
TRBJ1-3 - - TRBV7-6 TGTGCCAGCGGCTCCGACGGGGACTCTGGAAACACCATATATTTT CASGSDGDSGNTIYF
TRBJ2-2 - - TRBV6-5 TGTGCCAGCAGTTACCAAACCGGGGAGCTGTTTTTT CASSYQTGELFF
TRBJ2-1 TRBD2 - TRBV7-3 TGTGCCAGCAGCCCGACGACTAGCGGAAATGAGCAGTTCTTC CASSPTTSGNEQFF
TRBJ1-1 TRBD1 - TRBV7-8 TGTGCCAGCAGATTAACAGGGGGCGGAACTGAAGCTTTCTTT CASRLTGGGTEAFF
TRBJ1-2 TRBD1 - TRBV15 TGTGCCACCAGCTTGGACAGGGGGTATGGCTACACCTTC CATSLDRGYGYTF
TRBJ1-4 TRBD1 - TRBV28 TGTGCCAGCACCAAGGACAGGGGGCCGAATGAAAAACTGTTTTTT CASTKDRGPNEKLFF
TRBJ1-1 - - TRBV15 TGTGCCACCAGCAGAGATACAGTTAGCACTGAAGCTTTCTTT CATSRDTVSTEAFF
TRBJ2-7 TRBD1 - TRBV25-1 TGTGCCAGCAGTGAGACAGGGGTGAAAGAGCAGTACTTC CASSETGVKEQYF
TRBJ2-1 - - TRBV6-5 TGTGCCAGCAGCCAGGCAGGGGAGCAGTTCTTC CASSQAGEQFF
TRBJ2-7 - - TRBV2 TGTGCCAGCAGTCCTGCCGGGACACTCGACTACGAGCAGTACTTC CASSPAGTLDYEQYF
TRBJ1-2 - once TRBV18 TGTGCCAGCTCATTAGACGCAGGGGTTTACTATGGCTACACCTTC CASSLDAGVYYGYTF
TRBJ2-3 TRBD1 - TRBV19 TGTGCCAGTAGTACCGACAGGGGAGCAGATACGCAGTATTTT CASSTDRGADTQYF
TRBJ2-1 - - TRBV4-2 TGTGCCAGCAGCCAAGATAGGGGCCCTAACAATGAGCAGTTCTTC CASSQDRGPNNEQFF
TRBJ1-4 - - TRBV29-1 TGCAGCGGGAGACTGGGGACTACTAATGAAAAACTGTTTTTT CSGRLGTTNEKLFF
TRBJ1-2 TRBD1 - TRBV7-9 TGTGCCAGCAGCCCCGGGACAGTCTATGGCTACACCTTC CASSPGTVYGYTF
TRBJ2-1 - - TRBV30 TGTGCCTGGAGTTACCACGCGGCCCCAGAGGCAAATGAGCAGTTCTTC CAWSYHAAPEANEQFF
TRBJ1-4 - - TRBV9 TGTGCCAGCAGCGTAGTTTCGGTGCGAACTAATGAAAAACTGTTTTTT CASSVVSVRTNEKLFF
TRBJ1-4 - - TRBV18 TGTGCCAGCTCACCACGAGCGGGGAATGAAAAACTGTTTTTT CASSPRAGNEKLFF
TRBJ2-3 - - TRBV29-1 TGCAGCGTTGAAAACGGGGGAGGCACAGATACGCAGTATTTT CSVENGGGTDTQYF
TRBJ2-7 TRBD2 - TRBV11-1 TGTGCCAGCAGCTTATGGGCTAGCGGTTCCTACGAGCAGTACTTC CASSLWASGSYEQYF
TRBJ1-2 TRBD1 - TRBV6-6 TGTGCCAGCACCCTCGACAGGGGGAATGGCTACACCTTC CASTLDRGNGYTF
TRBJ2-2 TRBD2 few TRBV9 TGTGCCAGCAGCGTACAGCCCCTTCTAGCGGGAGCGACCGGGGAGCTGTTTTTT CASSVQPLLAGATGELFF
TRBJ2-2 - - TRBV27 TGTGCCAGCAGTCAGACGGGGGTTGGGACTCGCACCGGGGAGCTGTTTTTT CASSQTGVGTRTGELFF
TRBJ1-1 - - TRBV5-1 TGCGCCAGCAGTGAGGACAGCACTGAAGCTTTCTTT CASSEDSTEAFF
TRBJ2-7 TRBD2 - TRBV2 TGTGCCAGCAGGGGTGCGGGAGAACGCTACGAGCAGTACTTC CASRGAGERYEQYF
TRBJ2-7 TRBD1 once TRBV11-1 TGTGCCAGCAGCATAAACAGGGGGCAAAACGAGCAGTACTTC CASSINRGQNEQYF
TRBJ1-5 - - TRBV2 TGTGCCAGCAGTGAAAGAGGATCACGGGGTCAGCCCCAGCATTTT CASSERGSRGQPQHF
TRBJ2-3 TRBD1 - TRBV4-1 TGCGCCAGCAGCCAAGTAGGGACAGGCACAGATACGCAGTATTTT CASSQVGTGTDTQYF
TRBJ2-1 - - TRBV9 TGTGCCAGCAGCGTAGGGGCTGGCGGGAAGAGCAATGAGCAGTTCTTC CASSVGAGGKSNEQFF